The 15 T cell receptor beta chains below come from one sample, sequenced in a study of CD8+ T cells in alopecia areata. Extraction of RNA preceded its reverse transcription into cDNA, which served as the sequencing template. Using immunoSEQ multiplex PCR, the repertoire was profiled, and TCRdb retains in-frame clones only, with some absent. The sample contains almost 250,000 clones, 67% of which appear only once. The material sequenced was CD4+ T cells sorted from blood, taken at week 0. Receptors were obtained from a human donor with alopecia areata.

This clone has a handful of counts. V usage is TRBV5-1 and J usage is TRBJ2-4, with D tentatively TRBD1 or TRBD2 (5 bases each). This CDR3 contains 15 residues. Trimming removed 3 bases from V and 6 bases from J, with 16 bases in between. Germline CDR1 reads SGHRS; CDR2 reads YFSETQ. The chain's CDR3 is CASSSTWGAGNIQYF. As DNA, the CDR3 is TGCGCCAGCAGCTCCACCTGGGGCGCGGGAAACATTCAGTACTTC. Using reference TRBV5-1 and TRBJ2-4 for the parts outside the CDR3, the full variable domain is KAGVTQTPRYLIKTRGQQVTLSCSPISGHRSVSWYQQTPGQGLQFLFEYFSETQRNKGNFPGRFSGRQFSNSRSEMNVSTLELGDSALYLCASSSTWGAGNIQYFGAGTRLSVL.

The chain combines TRBV5-4 with TRBJ2-6, with D unresolved. Germline V lookup: CDR1 SGHNT, CDR2 YYREEE (reference sequence). The CDR3 is 15 amino acids. V lost 4 bases, J lost 1 base, and 9 bases lay in between. The CDR3 spells CASSPTSSGANVLTF. CDR3 nucleotides: TGTGCCAGCAGCCCGACTTCTTCTGGGGCCAACGTCCTGACTTTC.

The V gene is TRBV9, the J gene TRBJ1-2; D is ambiguous. The CDR3 loop spans 15 amino acids. V was cut by 0 bases and J by 8 bases, with 17 bases left in between. Germline assignment: CDR1 SGDLS and CDR2 YYNGEE. CDR3 residues: CASSVGSSLGGGYTF. The CDR3 coding sequence is TGTGCCAGCAGCGTAGGGAGCAGCCTAGGTGGCGGCTACACCTTC.

The CDR3 is CSAVDRVRDIQYF. CDR3 coding DNA: TGCAGCGCGGTAGACAGGGTTCGGGACATTCAGTACTTC. This sequence joins TRBV29-1 and TRBJ2-4; 7 bases match TRBD1. V trimming: 7 bases; J trimming: 8 bases; junction bases outside the gene matches: 11. The CDR3 totals 13 residues. The germline CDR1 and CDR2 sequences are SQVTM and ANQGSEA.

This clone was found once. This chain connects TRBV10-3 to TRBJ1-5; no clear D gene. The ends were cut back, 3 bases at V and 5 bases at J, with 11 bases in the middle. The CDR3 has 14 amino acids. Germline V gives CDR1 ENHRY, CDR2 SYGVKD. The CDR3 coding sequence is TGTGCCATCAGTGACCACGACAAGGATCAGCCCCAGCATTTT. Translating gives CAISDHDKDQPQHF.

This clone was seen a handful of times. The chain carries TRBV5-1 and TRBJ2-7; unclear D gene. Germline CDR1 reads SGHRS; CDR2 reads YFSETQ. The length of the CDR3 is 14 residues. Trimming cost V 1 base and J 6 bases, with 14 bases left between them. CDR3 amino acids: CASSLRLGFGEQYF. CDR3 in DNA: TGCGCCAGCAGCTTGCGGCTAGGGTTCGGCGAGCAGTACTTC.

The chain employs TRBV29-1 and TRBJ1-2; D is unclear. The germline CDR1 and CDR2 sequences are SQVTM and ANQGSEA. This CDR3 is 15 amino acids long. Trimming cost V 2 bases and J 4 bases, with 17 bases left between them. The CDR3 DNA follows: TGCAGCGTTGAAATCTCTCCGAATAGGCCCTATGGCTACACCTTC. Protein sequence: CSVEISPNRPYGYTF.

The chain joins TRBV5-6 to TRBJ2-7; 8 nucleotides line up with TRBD1. The germline V gene encodes CDR1 SGHDT and CDR2 YYEEEE. The J segment lost 5 bases and the V segment lost 0 bases, leaving 4 bases of the junction unmatched. The CDR3 contains 14 residues. The CDR3: CASSLGQGAHEQYF. The CDR3 bases are TGTGCCAGCAGCTTGGGCCAGGGGGCCCACGAGCAGTACTTC.

This clone was seen a handful of times. The rearrangement joins TRBV29-1 to TRBJ2-1, with 8 bases that match TRBD1. CDR3 length: 13 amino acids. Germline CDR1 SQVTM, CDR2 ANQGSEA. V dropped 4 bases and J dropped 9; count of bases not matched to a gene: 8. The CDR3 is CSVGGAGGLEQFF. The CDR3 DNA reads TGCAGCGTTGGAGGCGCAGGGGGCCTTGAGCAGTTCTTC.

This clone turned up a few times. The chain carries TRBV30 and TRBJ2-7, with TRBD1 matching over 7 bases. V lost 2 bases to trimming and J lost 0 bases; unmatched junction nucleotides: 1. Germline values: CDR1 GTSNPN, CDR2 SVGIG (reference sequence). The CDR3 is 13 residues long. CDR3 bases: TGTGCCTGGAGTTGGGACAGCTCCTACGAGCAGTACTTC. Protein sequence: CAWSWDSSYEQYF.

The chain couples TRBV13 to TRBJ1-1; tentative D call: TRBD1 (5 bases). The CDR3 runs 14 residues. Trimming took 2 bases from V and 7 from J, leaving 14 bases between them. CDR1 PRHDT and CDR2 FYEKMQ come from the germline V gene (reference sequence). CDR3 region: CASSLIRTTFEAFF. The CDR3 bases are TGTGCCAGCAGCTTAATCAGGACAACTTTTGAAGCTTTCTTT. Together with reference TRBV13 and TRBJ1-1, the CDR3 gives the full variable domain: AAGVIQSPRHLIKEKRETATLKCYPIPRHDTVYWYQQGPGQDPQFLISFYEKMQSDKGSIPDRFSAQQFSDYHSELNMSSLELGDSALYFCASSLIRTTFEAFFGQGTRLTVV.

This chain links TRBV30 with TRBJ1-1, with a possible D match to TRBD1 (6 bases). Trimming left V 0 bases short and J 11 bases short, with 16 bases between. The CDR3 runs to 13 residues. CDR1 and CDR2 (germline): GTSNPN, SVGIG (reference sequence). The CDR3 loop reads CAWSVLGGQSAFF. CDR3 coding DNA: TGTGCCTGGAGTGTCCTAGGTGGACAGTCGGCTTTCTTT. Full variable domain (outside the CDR3, taken from reference TRBV30 and TRBJ1-1): SQTIHQWPATLVQPVGSPLSLECTVEGTSNPNLYWYRQAAGRGLQLLFYSVGIGQISSEVPQNLSASRPQDRQFILSSKKLLLSDSGFYLCAWSVLGGQSAFFGQGTRLTVV.

This clone was seen a few times. The chain couples TRBV7-9 to TRBJ2-1; a weak D match, TRBD2 (5 bases). Germline V gene sequence: CDR1 SEHNR, CDR2 FQNEAQ (reference sequence). CDR3 length: 12 residues. Trimming took 5 bases from V and 9 from J, leaving 11 bases between them. Written as DNA, the CDR3 is TGTGCCAGCAGCCTAGAGGCGGGTGAGCAGTTCTTC. The encoded protein is CASSLEAGEQFF.

This clone was observed a single time. This chain links TRBV25-1 with TRBJ2-3; no clear D. The V end lost 6 bases, the J end lost 5 bases, and 6 bases lay between the germline ends. Germline V gene data show CDR1 as MGHDK and CDR2 as SYGVNS. The CDR3 has 11 residues. CDR3 sequence reads: CASSRVDTQYF. CDR3 bases: TGTGCCAGCAGCCGCGTAGATACGCAGTATTTT.

This clone showed up just a few times. The chain couples TRBV12-5 to TRBJ2-1; 11 positions match TRBD2. The CDR3 is made up of 18 amino acids. Losses at the gene ends were 2 bases for V and 4 bases for J; bases not matched to a gene: 10. CDR1 is LGHNT, CDR2 FRNRAP, per germline. CDR3 region: CASGLIRELAGDYNEQFF. CDR3 DNA: TGTGCTAGTGGTTTGATTAGAGAACTAGCGGGGGATTACAATGAGCAGTTCTTC.